These 17 T cell receptor beta chains share one sample of origin, sequenced in a study of cytomegalovirus exposure and HLA in healthy donors (dated by TCRdb to about 2017). The library was obtained by the immunoSEQ multiplex PCR assay. A mixture of 60 forward primers for TCR Vbeta segments and 13 reverse primers for TCR Jbeta segments was used in the multiplex PCR. TCRdb's version of the immuneACCESS table is confined to in-frame rearrangements and falls short of the full clone set. An unresolved V gene accounts for under half of the shortfall where checked; the remainder is of unknown origin. The data table for this sample lists roughly 42,000 clones. Clones ranked in the top ten supply 1% to 1.5% of the sample. Sequencing used PBMCs. Receptors originate from a man aged 30 to 45 in good health and CMV-seronegative.

The chain couples TRBV9 to TRBJ2-1; 7 positions agree with TRBD1. CDR3 length: 14 amino acids. Germline loops: CDR1 SGDLS, CDR2 YYNGEE. V gave up 2 bases and J gave up 6 bases; unmatched junction bases: 5. In DNA, the CDR3 is TGTGCCAGCAGCGTGGCAGGGGGAAGCAATGAGCAGTTCTTC. It specifies CASSVAGGSNEQFF.

The V gene is TRBV5-1, the J gene TRBJ1-2, with unresolved D. The V and J ends lost 0 bases and 8 bases respectively, with 8 bases between them. There are 12 residues in the CDR3. CDR1 and CDR2 from the germline V gene are SGHRS and YFSETQ. The CDR3 sequence: CASSLEGSGYTF. The DNA of the CDR3 is TGCGCCAGCAGCTTGGAAGGGAGCGGCTACACCTTC.

This chain uses TRBV5-1 with TRBJ1-1; the D is unclear. Germline values: CDR1 SGHRS, CDR2 YFSETQ. V gave up 0 bases and J gave up 0 bases, with 6 bases separating them. The CDR3 totals 14 residues. CDR3 in amino acids: CASSLGDMNTEAFF. The CDR3 coding sequence is TGCGCCAGCAGCTTGGGCGATATGAACACTGAAGCTTTCTTT.

This chain uses TRBV5-1 with TRBJ2-3, with 9 bases matching TRBD2. The CDR3 spans 15 residues. The V segment lost 4 bases and the J segment 5 bases; nucleotides outside the gene matches: 8. CDR1 is SGHRS and CDR2 is YFSETQ in the germline V gene. The DNA for the CDR3 is TGCGCCAGCAGCATAGGGACTAGCATGGGAGATACGCAGTATTTT. This translates into CASSIGTSMGDTQYF.

This chain joins TRBV29-1 and TRBJ2-1; 7 positions match TRBD2. This CDR3 comprises 13 residues. The germline V gene encodes CDR1 SQVTM and CDR2 ANQGSEA. The V and J ends lost 4 bases and 13 bases, in that order; junction bases with no gene match: 13. The CDR3 nucleotides are TGCAGCGTTGGGAGCGGGGCCCGAACTTTACAGTTCTTC. It yields the protein CSVGSGARTLQFF.

CDR3 coding DNA: TGCGCCAGCAGCCGCGCGCTAACAGGGTTAGGCCACGAGCAGTACTTC. This gives the protein CASSRALTGLGHEQYF. This chain joins TRBV4-1 and TRBJ2-5; a possible D gene is TRBD1 (6 bases). The end of the DNA aligns better with TRBJ2-7, so the J call may be wrong. CDR1 and CDR2 from the germline V gene are MGHRA and YSYEKL. This CDR3 is built from 16 residues.

The chain has TRBV29-1 and TRBJ1-2; 7 bases are a match to TRBD1. This CDR3 region has 13 residues. From germline, CDR1 is SQVTM and CDR2 ANQGSEA. Losses at the gene ends were 7 bases for V and 8 bases for J; bases not matched to a gene: 13. In DNA form, the CDR3 reads TGCAGCGCCGAGGACAGGTCAGTCTCCGGCTACACCTTC. Its translation: CSAEDRSVSGYTF. Full variable domain (rest looked up from reference TRBV29-1 and TRBJ1-2): SAVISQKPSRDICQRGTSLTIQCQVDSQVTMMFWYRQQPGQSLTLIATANQGSEATYESGFVIDKFPISRPNLTFSTLTVSNMSPEDSSIYLCSAEDRSVSGYTFGSGTRLTVV.

This chain uses TRBV11-3 with TRBJ1-1; D not resolved. Germline V CDR1 and CDR2: SGHNT, YENEEA. This CDR3 is built from 13 residues. The V and J ends lost 1 base and 4 bases respectively, with 7 bases between them. The chain's CDR3 is CASSLGPGTEAFF. As DNA, the CDR3 is TGTGCCAGCAGCTTAGGGCCGGGCACTGAAGCTTTCTTT.

The chain uses TRBV5-4 and TRBJ1-1; TRBD1 matches at 8 bases. The CDR3 totals 15 residues. V lost 2 bases, J lost 1 base, and 4 bases stayed unmatched. Germline V gene data show CDR1 as SGHNT and CDR2 as YYREEE (reference sequence). This CDR3 is CASSLPGQGNTEAFF. CDR3 in DNA: TGTGCCAGCAGCTTACCCGGACAGGGGAACACTGAAGCTTTCTTT.

V gene TRBV13 combines with J gene TRBJ2-1; 7 bases line up with TRBD2. CDR1 PRHDT and CDR2 FYEKMQ come from the germline V gene (reference sequence). V dropped 0 bases and J dropped 2; count of bases not matched to a gene: 7. The CDR3 is 17 amino acids. The CDR3 DNA sequence: TGTGCCAGCAGCTTAGGCAGAGGCCGGGGGGCCTACAATGAGCAGTTCTTC. It encodes CASSLGRGRGAYNEQFF.

J is TRBJ2-5 and V is TRBV6-1, with 8 bases that match TRBD1. CDR1 is MNHNS, CDR2 SASEGT, per germline. The CDR3 covers 14 residues. V gave up 6 bases and J gave up 1 base; unmatched junction bases: 4. The CDR3 DNA reads as TGTGCCAGCAGGCCTACAGGGGGCCAAGAGACCCAGTACTTC. Translation: CASRPTGGQETQYF.

V gene TRBV6-5 combines with J gene TRBJ2-1, with 12 bases that match TRBD2. Losses at the gene ends were 5 bases for V and 7 bases for J; bases not matched to a gene: 3. Germline CDR1 and CDR2: MNHEY and SVGAGI. The CDR3 runs 14 residues. The CDR3 protein is CASSLAGGPNEQFF. The CDR3 nucleotides are TGTGCCAGCAGTCTAGCGGGAGGGCCTAATGAGCAGTTCTTC.

V and J are TRBV6-1 and TRBJ1-1, with D possibly being TRBD1 (5 bases). The germline CDR1 and CDR2 sequences are MNHNS and SASEGT. The length of the CDR3 is 14 residues. V was trimmed by 6 bases and J by 3 bases, leaving 14 bases between them. CDR3 sequence: CASRDGGRDTEAFF. The CDR3 DNA sequence: TGTGCCAGCAGGGACGGGGGGAGGGACACTGAAGCTTTCTTT.

J is TRBJ2-3 and V is TRBV19; D may be TRBD2 (6 bases). The V and J ends lost 8 bases and 0 bases respectively, with 6 bases between them. This CDR3 has 12 amino acids. Germline V gene sequence: CDR1 LNHDA, CDR2 SQIVND (reference sequence). The CDR3 sequence: CASRGSTDTQYF. The DNA for the CDR3 is TGTGCCAGTCGGGGGAGCACAGATACGCAGTATTTT.

This chain uses TRBV29-1 with TRBJ1-1, with 11 bases identical to TRBD1. This CDR3 contains 14 residues. In germline, CDR1 is SQVTM, CDR2 ANQGSEA. The ends lost 4 bases at V and 4 bases at J; junction bases unmatched: 5. The CDR3 loop is CSVGDRGWGTEAFF. The CDR3 DNA reads TGCAGCGTTGGGGACAGGGGGTGGGGCACTGAAGCTTTCTTT.

This chain connects TRBV18 to TRBJ2-1; 9 bases agree with TRBD2. Germline-derived CDR1 and CDR2 are KGHSH and LQKENI. V shed 2 bases and J 7 bases; nucleotides not matched to a gene: 6. CDR3 size: 15 residues. CDR3 DNA: TGTGCCAGCTCACCAAGGGCGGGAGGGCCGAATGAGCAGTTCTTC. It is translated as CASSPRAGGPNEQFF. Filled out from reference TRBV18 and TRBJ2-1, the complete variable domain reads NAGVMQNPRHLVRRRGQEARLRCSPMKGHSHVYWYRQLPEEGLKFMVYLQKENIIDESGMPKERFSAEFPKEGPSILRIQQVVRGDSAAYFCASSPRAGGPNEQFFGPGTRLTVL.

The chain employs TRBV27 and TRBJ1-6; the D is unclear. Between the trimmed V and J ends, which lost 1 base and 6 bases, there was a span of 7 bases. This CDR3 contains 14 residues. CDR1 is MNHEY and CDR2 is SMNVEV in the germline V gene (reference sequence). In nucleotides, the CDR3 is TGTGCCAGCAGTTTATTGGAGAGTAATTCACCCCTCCACTTT. Amino acids: CASSLLESNSPLHF.